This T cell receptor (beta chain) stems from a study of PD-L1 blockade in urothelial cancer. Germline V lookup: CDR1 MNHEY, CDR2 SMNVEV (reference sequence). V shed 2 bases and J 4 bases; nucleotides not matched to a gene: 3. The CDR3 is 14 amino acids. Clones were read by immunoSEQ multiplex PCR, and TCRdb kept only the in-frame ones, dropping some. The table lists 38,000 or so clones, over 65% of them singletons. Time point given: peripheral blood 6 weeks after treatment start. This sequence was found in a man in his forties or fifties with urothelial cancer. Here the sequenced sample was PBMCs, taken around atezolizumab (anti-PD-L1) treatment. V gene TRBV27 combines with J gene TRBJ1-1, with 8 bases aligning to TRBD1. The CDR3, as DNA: TGTGCCAGCAGTTTAACCAGGGGGCGCACTGAAGCTTTCTTT. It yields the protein CASSLTRGRTEAFF.